This TCR beta chain was documented in a study of blood T cells in healthy people across ages. At the level of the study: With template switching, about one barcoded beta molecule was captured per two T cells.

This CDR3 has 16 amino acids. V lost 0 bases and J lost 0, with 9 bases in between. Germline V gene data show CDR1 as SGHRS and CDR2 as YFSETQ. The second PCR ran about 6 to 11 cycles with a sample-barcoded 5' primer and J-beta primers. TCRdb recomputed calls from the 5' RACE reads with MiXCR, one row per CDR3 protein. The sample records about 1.7 million distinct CDR3 sequences, approximately 30% being singletons. The V gene is TRBV5-1, the J gene TRBJ2-2; D is ambiguous. Sequencing was performed on blood. This TCR came from a woman aged 25 to 39 in good health. CDR3 bases: TGCGCCAGCAGCTTGGGGTCCAGGTCGAACACCGGGGAGCTGTTTTTT. Its protein product is CASSLGSRSNTGELFF. Using reference TRBV5-1 and TRBJ2-2 for the parts outside the CDR3, the full variable domain is KAGVTQTPRYLIKTRGQQVTLSCSPISGHRSVSWYQQTPGQGLQFLFEYFSETQRNKGNFPGRFSGRQFSNSRSEMNVSTLELGDSALYLCASSLGSRSNTGELFFGEGSRLTVL.